This T cell receptor beta chain was recovered during a study of T-cell reconstitution after alpha-beta-depleted transplantation in children. Study conclusions and caveats: In patients about two months after transplant, alpha-beta T cells reportedly arose from several hundred expanded graft clones. At the one-year point after transplant, T-cell counts and TCRbeta diversity were found to come mostly from T cells that had been newly produced.

A few counts support this clonotype. No antigen is known for it. The CDR3 sequence is 19 residues long. Per the germline V gene, CDR1 is SGHVS and CDR2 is FQNEAQ. Germline trimming cut 5 bases from V and 0 bases from J; bases unmatched to any gene: 18. Researchers prepared the TCRbeta library using unique molecular identifiers, the study reports. TCRdb used MiXCR to reprocess the PCR reads, holding one entry per CDR3 protein. The sample holds about 420,000 distinct CDR3 sequences, about 17% seen once. This rearrangement joins TRBV7-8 to TRBJ2-7, with TRBD2 identical over 8 bases. The receptor comes from a boy under two years old who had a stem cell transplant for Wiskott-Aldrich syndrome, so the T cells may come from the graft donor. The sample consisted of PBMCs, mostly from graft donor cells, taken 360 days after TCRalphabeta/CD19-depleted stem cell transplant. The CDR3 sequence is CASSLNRVIAGRYSYEQYF. The CDR3 DNA is TGTGCCAGCAGCCTTAATAGGGTGATAGCGGGAAGATACTCCTACGAGCAGTACTTC. The whole variable domain, remainder taken from reference TRBV7-8 and TRBJ2-7, is GAGVSQSPRYKVAKRGQDVALRCDPISGHVSLFWYQQALGQGPEFLTYFQNEAQLDKSGLPSDRFFAERPEGSVSTLKIQRTQQEDSAVYLCASSLNRVIAGRYSYEQYFGPGTRLTVT.